Listed here is a single T cell receptor beta chain. Its antigen remains unknown. The record originates from a study of cytomegalovirus exposure and HLA in healthy donors. Study-wide findings and caveats: Available immune exposure information was restricted to CMV serostatus only.

From germline, CDR1 is SGHRS and CDR2 YFSETQ. This CDR3 comprises 14 residues. J was trimmed by 6 bases and V by 1 base; bases with no gene match: 1. 60 Vbeta and 13 Jbeta primers were used in PCR. Repertoires were generated with immunoSEQ multiplex PCR, while TCRdb's copy carries only in-frame clones and drops some. Here the sample spans about 180,000 clones, just over 75% being singletons. Specimen: PBMCs. This TCR came from a young man in good health and CMV-seronegative. The chain recombines TRBV5-1 with TRBJ2-2; 9 nucleotides agree with TRBD1. The CDR3 DNA reads TGCGCCAGCAGCTTGAGACAGGGGGCCGGGGAGCTGTTTTTT. This sequence encodes CASSLRQGAGELFF.